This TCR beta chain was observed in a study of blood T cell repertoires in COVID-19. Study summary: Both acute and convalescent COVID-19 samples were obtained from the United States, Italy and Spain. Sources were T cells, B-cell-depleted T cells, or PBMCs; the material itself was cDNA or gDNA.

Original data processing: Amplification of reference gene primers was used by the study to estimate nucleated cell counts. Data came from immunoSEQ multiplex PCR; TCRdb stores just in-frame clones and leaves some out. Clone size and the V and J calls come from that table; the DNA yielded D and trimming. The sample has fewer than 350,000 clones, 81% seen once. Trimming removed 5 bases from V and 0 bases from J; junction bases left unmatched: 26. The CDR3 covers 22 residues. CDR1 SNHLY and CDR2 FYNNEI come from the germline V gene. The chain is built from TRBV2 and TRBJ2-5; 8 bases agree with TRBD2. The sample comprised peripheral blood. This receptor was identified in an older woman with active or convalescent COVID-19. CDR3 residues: CASSTAHTLAAVPAPDQETQYF. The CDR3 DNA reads TGTGCCAGCAGTACTGCGCACACACTAGCGGCGGTGCCGGCTCCAGACCAAGAGACCCAGTACTTC.